The present entry profiles one T cell receptor beta chain with its context. What it binds is not known. Trimming left V 5 bases short and J 1 base short, with 15 bases between. The CDR3 sequence is 16 residues long. In germline, CDR1 is SGHTA, CDR2 FQGNSA. Each sample had two DNA replicates, roughly 0.48 ug blood or around 1.5 ug tissue. Produced via immunoSEQ multiplex PCR; TCRdb's table is partial and in-frame only. The sample lists more than 55,000 clones; 65% to 85% were seen once. The data stem from a study of early stage breast cancer tumors. Findings and limits, study-wide: Enriched TCRB sequences shared across patients were mostly commonly generated sequences.

This rearrangement joins TRBV7-2 to TRBJ1-5, with no clear D. Material: blood. The sequence was collected from a person in their 40s with breast cancer. As DNA, the CDR3 is TGTGCCAGCAGCCAGACGGTGGATACCAGCAATCAGCCCCAGCATTTT. Protein product: CASSQTVDTSNQPQHF.